The 6 T cell receptor beta chains presented below share a single source sample, sequenced in a study of regulatory T cells in long-lasting Graves disease. Construction of TCR beta libraries relied on iRepertoire HTBI primers and on Arm-PCR targeting CDR3 regions. MiXCR, run by TCRdb on the multiplex PCR reads, gives a single entry per CDR3 protein. The data show approximately 230,000 distinct CDR3 sequences, approximately 20% seen once. As for time point: newly diagnosed GD, antithyroid drugs for less than 3 months. The authors made the TCR library using RNA they extracted from PBMCs. The sample in question was peripheral blood mononuclear cells (PBMCs), obtained at new diagnosis, from a patient treated with antithyroid drugs. The source is a female donor with Graves disease.

This clonotype has ten or more counts. The CDR3 sequence is CASSSRGTSLRAFF. The CDR3 DNA is TGTGCCAGCAGTTCCAGGGGGACGAGCCTCCGAGCTTTCTTT. The genes are TRBV28 and TRBJ1-1; 7 bases match TRBD1. Germline loops: CDR1 MDHEN, CDR2 SYDVKM. CDR3 size: 14 residues. The V gene end was trimmed by 4 bases and the J gene end by 10 bases; junction bases not matched to a gene: 12.

In the case of this clonotype: A much larger clonotype is one base distant, so this may be a read error. J is TRBJ2-3 and V is TRBV27, with 8 bases lining up with TRBD2. Germline lookup yields CDR1 MNHEY and CDR2 SMNVEV (reference sequence). The CDR3 length is 15 residues. CDR3 amino acids: CAGSFRTSREDTQYF. In DNA form, the CDR3 reads TGTGCCGGCAGTTTTCGGACTAGCAGAGAAGATACGCAGTATTTT.

This clonotype has ten or more counts. The chain uses TRBV18 and TRBJ2-1; tentatively, D is TRBD1 (7 bases). Trimming shortened V by 0 bases and J by 6 bases, and 15 bases separated the two germline ends. Germline CDR1 KGHSH, CDR2 LQKENI. This CDR3 spans 16 amino acids. The CDR3 reads CASSPPLRGAGNEQFF. DNA for the CDR3: TGTGCCAGCTCACCACCCCTCAGGGGGGCGGGCAATGAGCAGTTCTTC.

This clonotype was observed at least ten times. The V and J genes are TRBV6-1 and TRBJ1-5; 8 bases map to TRBD1. CDR3 size: 16 residues. Germline CDR1 and CDR2: MNHNS and SASEGT. With 10 bases clipped from V and 2 bases from J, the junction kept 13 bases outside the gene matches. The CDR3 DNA reads as TGTGCCACCGGGTCGGGTGCAGGGGGCGGCAATCAGCCCCAGCATTTT. Protein product: CATGSGAGGGNQPQHF.

This clonotype was detected only a few times. This chain connects TRBV30 to TRBJ2-3; D call uncertain. CDR3 length: 12 amino acids. Germline-derived CDR1 and CDR2 are GTSNPN and SVGIG (reference sequence). Trimming shortened V by 3 bases and J by 2 bases, and 6 bases separated the two germline ends. This CDR3 is CAWRSATDTQYF. The CDR3 DNA reads TGTGCCTGGAGGTCGGCCACAGATACGCAGTATTTT. The whole variable domain, filled in from reference TRBV30 and TRBJ2-3, reads SQTIHQWPATLVQPVGSPLSLECTVEGTSNPNLYWYRQAAGRGLQLLFYSVGIGQISSEVPQNLSASRPQDRQFILSSKKLLLSDSGFYLCAWRSATDTQYFGPGTRLTVL.

In its sample, this clonotype was seen a few times. This sequence joins TRBV5-5 and TRBJ1-2; TRBD1 aligns across 10 bases. V was pared by 4 bases and J by 7 bases, with 10 bases of the junction left unmatched. The germline gives CDR1 SGHKS, CDR2 YYEKEE (reference sequence). There are 15 residues in the CDR3. The CDR3 sequence: CASSGRQGAASGYTF. The CDR3 region has the DNA TGTGCCAGCAGCGGTAGACAGGGGGCGGCGTCTGGCTACACCTTC.